The 4 T cell receptor beta chains given below trace back to one sample, sequenced in a study of T cell responses to AZD1222 COVID-19 vaccine. The repertoire was sequenced with immunoSEQ multiplex PCR; TCRdb's copy has only in-frame clones and lacks some. The sample lists 150,000 or so clones, roughly nine tenths seen once, with 0.9% to 1.2% in the top ten. Sequencing used peripheral blood, obtained 28 days after the second AZD1222 dose. The receptors here all came from an adult who received the AZD1222 COVID-19 vaccine.

This clone was picked up a small number of times. The chain is built from TRBV3-1 (or the pseudogene TRBV3-2) and TRBJ2-2; either TRBD1 or TRBD2 may fit D (6 bases each). Germline V gene data show CDR1 as LGHDT and CDR2 as YNNKEL (reference sequence). V lost 4 bases and J 7 bases, leaving 16 bases between the germline ends. The CDR3 is made up of 15 amino acids. The CDR3 DNA sequence: TGTGCCAGCAGCCCTGGCTCGGGGGCGGGCGGGGAGCTGTTTTTT. This encodes CASSPGSGAGGELFF.

The V call is TRBV2, the J call TRBJ2-2; D unclear. Per germline, CDR1 SNHLY and CDR2 FYNNEI. There are 16 residues in the CDR3. The germline V and J ends were trimmed by 6 bases and 4 bases, with 18 bases remaining between them. The CDR3 region is CASRPPDSVGTGELFF. The CDR3 nucleotides are TGTGCCAGCAGGCCCCCGGATTCGGTCGGCACCGGGGAGCTGTTTTTT.

The chain joins TRBV5-5 to TRBJ1-2; 8 bases match TRBD1. Losses at the gene ends were 4 bases for V and 7 bases for J; bases not matched to a gene: 6. CDR1 is SGHKS, CDR2 YYEKEE, per germline (reference sequence). This CDR3 spans 13 amino acids. CDR3 in DNA: TGTGCCAGCAGCACCGGACAGGGCGCTGGCTACACCTTC. Its translation is CASSTGQGAGYTF.

V gene TRBV5-4 combines with J gene TRBJ1-2, with 9 bases that match TRBD1. The junction had 4 bases not matched to a gene; V was cut back by 2 bases and J by 8 bases. CDR3 length: 13 residues. Germline V lookup: CDR1 SGHNT, CDR2 YYREEE (reference sequence). The CDR3 region is CASSLQGAGGYTF. DNA of the CDR3: TGTGCCAGCAGCTTACAGGGGGCTGGGGGCTACACCTTC.